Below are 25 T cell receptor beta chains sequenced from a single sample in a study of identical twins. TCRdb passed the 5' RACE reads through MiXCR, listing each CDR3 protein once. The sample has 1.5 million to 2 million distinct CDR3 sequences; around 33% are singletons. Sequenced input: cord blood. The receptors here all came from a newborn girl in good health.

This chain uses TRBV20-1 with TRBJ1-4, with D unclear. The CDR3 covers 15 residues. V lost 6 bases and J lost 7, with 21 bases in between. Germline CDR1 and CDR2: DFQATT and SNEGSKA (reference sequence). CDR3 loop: CSAPYPRIKGEKLFF. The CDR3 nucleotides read TGCAGTGCCCCCTACCCCCGAATCAAAGGTGAAAAACTGTTTTTT.

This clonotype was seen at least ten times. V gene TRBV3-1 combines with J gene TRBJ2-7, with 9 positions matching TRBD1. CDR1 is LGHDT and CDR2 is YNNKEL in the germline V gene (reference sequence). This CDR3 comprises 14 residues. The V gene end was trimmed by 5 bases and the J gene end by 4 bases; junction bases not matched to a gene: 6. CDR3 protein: CASSLTGQGYEQYF. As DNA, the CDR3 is TGTGCCAGCAGCTTAACTGGACAGGGGTACGAGCAGTACTTC.

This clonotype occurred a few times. As DNA, the CDR3 is TGCAGTGCTAAGAGTAGCGGGGGGGATACGCAGTATTTT. This codes for CSAKSSGGDTQYF. The chain recombines TRBV20-1 with TRBJ2-3; 10 nucleotides line up with TRBD2. V trimming: 4 bases; J trimming: 6 bases; junction bases outside the gene matches: 4. Germline V gives CDR1 DFQATT, CDR2 SNEGSKA (reference sequence). The CDR3 has 13 amino acids.

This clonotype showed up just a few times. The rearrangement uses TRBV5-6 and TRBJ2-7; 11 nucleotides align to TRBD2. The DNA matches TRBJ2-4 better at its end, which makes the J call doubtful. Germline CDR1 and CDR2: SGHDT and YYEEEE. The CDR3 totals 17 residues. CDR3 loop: CASSLLAGGPIENIQYF. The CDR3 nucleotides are TGTGCCAGCAGCTTGTTAGCGGGAGGGCCTATCGAAAACATTCAGTACTTC.

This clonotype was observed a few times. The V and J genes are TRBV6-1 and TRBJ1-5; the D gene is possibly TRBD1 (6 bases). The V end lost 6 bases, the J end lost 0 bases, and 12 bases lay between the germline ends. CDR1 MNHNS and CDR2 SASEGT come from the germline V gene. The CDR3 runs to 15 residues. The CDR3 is CASRVTGHSNQPQHF. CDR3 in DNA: TGTGCCAGCAGAGTGACAGGTCATAGCAATCAGCCCCAGCATTTT.

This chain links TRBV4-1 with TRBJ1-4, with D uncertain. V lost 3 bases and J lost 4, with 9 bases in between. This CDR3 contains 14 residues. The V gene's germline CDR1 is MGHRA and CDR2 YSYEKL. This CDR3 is CASSQLGINEKLFF. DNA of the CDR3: TGCGCCAGCAGCCAGCTGGGCATTAATGAAAAACTGTTTTTT.

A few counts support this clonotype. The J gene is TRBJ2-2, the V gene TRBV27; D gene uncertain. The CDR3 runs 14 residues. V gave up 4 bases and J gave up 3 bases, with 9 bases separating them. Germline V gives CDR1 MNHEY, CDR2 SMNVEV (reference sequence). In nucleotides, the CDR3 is TGTGCCAGCAGTTATGGGCCATACACCGGGGAGCTGTTTTTT. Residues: CASSYGPYTGELFF.

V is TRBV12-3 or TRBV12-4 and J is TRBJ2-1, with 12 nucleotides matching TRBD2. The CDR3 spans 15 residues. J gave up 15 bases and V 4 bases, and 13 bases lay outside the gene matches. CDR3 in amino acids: CASSSGLAGTPRGFF. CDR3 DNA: TGTGCCAGCAGTTCTGGACTAGCGGGGACCCCAAGGGGGTTCTTC.

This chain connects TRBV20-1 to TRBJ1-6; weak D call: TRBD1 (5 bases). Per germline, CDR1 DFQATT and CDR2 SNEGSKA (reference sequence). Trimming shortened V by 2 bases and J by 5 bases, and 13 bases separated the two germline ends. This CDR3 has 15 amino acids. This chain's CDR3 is CSARQGLENNSPLHF. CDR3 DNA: TGCAGTGCTAGACAGGGATTGGAGAATAATTCACCCCTCCACTTT.

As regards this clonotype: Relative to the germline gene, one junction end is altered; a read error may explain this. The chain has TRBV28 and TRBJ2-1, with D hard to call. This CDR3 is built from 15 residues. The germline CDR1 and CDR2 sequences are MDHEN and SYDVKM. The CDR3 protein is CASRTRLFSCNEQFF. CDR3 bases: TGTGCCAGCAGGACAAGACTGTTCTCCTGCAATGAGCAGTTCTTC.

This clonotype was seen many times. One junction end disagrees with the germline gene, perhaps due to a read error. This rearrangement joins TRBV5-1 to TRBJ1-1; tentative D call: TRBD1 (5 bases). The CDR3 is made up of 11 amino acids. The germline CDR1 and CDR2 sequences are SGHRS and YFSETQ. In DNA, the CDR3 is TGTGCCAGCAGGGACAACACTGAAGCTTTCTTT. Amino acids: CASRDNTEAFF.

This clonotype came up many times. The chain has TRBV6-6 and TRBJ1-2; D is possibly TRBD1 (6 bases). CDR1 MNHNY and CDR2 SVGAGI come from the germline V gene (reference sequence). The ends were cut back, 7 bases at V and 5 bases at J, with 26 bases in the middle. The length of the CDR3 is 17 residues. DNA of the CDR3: TGTGCCAGCACGCCCCGAGGGGGAAAAGGATTAAGATATGGCTACACCTTC. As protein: CASTPRGGKGLRYGYTF.

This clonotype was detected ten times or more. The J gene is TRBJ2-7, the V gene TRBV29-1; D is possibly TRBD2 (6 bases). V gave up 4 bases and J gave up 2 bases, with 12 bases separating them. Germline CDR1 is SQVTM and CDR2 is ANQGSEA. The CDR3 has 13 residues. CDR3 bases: TGCAGCGTTGTTTCGGGGGTCGCCTACGAGCAGTACTTC. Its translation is CSVVSGVAYEQYF.

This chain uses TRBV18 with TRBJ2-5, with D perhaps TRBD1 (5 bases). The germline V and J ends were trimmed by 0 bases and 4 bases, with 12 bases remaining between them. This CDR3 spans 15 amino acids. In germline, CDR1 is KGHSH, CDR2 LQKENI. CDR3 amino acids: CASSPPSSRGETQYF. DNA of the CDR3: TGTGCCAGCTCACCACCATCGTCTAGGGGAGAGACCCAGTACTTC. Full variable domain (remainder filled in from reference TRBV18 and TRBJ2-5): NAGVMQNPRHLVRRRGQEARLRCSPMKGHSHVYWYRQLPEEGLKFMVYLQKENIIDESGMPKERFSAEFPKEGPSILRIQQVVRGDSAAYFCASSPPSSRGETQYFGPGTRLLVL.

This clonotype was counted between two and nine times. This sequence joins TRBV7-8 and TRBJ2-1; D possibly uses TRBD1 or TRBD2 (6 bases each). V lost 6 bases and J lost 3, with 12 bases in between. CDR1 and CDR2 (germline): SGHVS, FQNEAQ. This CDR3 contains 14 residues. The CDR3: CASREGGLYNEQFF. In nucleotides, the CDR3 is TGTGCCAGCAGAGAGGGGGGACTCTACAATGAGCAGTTCTTC.

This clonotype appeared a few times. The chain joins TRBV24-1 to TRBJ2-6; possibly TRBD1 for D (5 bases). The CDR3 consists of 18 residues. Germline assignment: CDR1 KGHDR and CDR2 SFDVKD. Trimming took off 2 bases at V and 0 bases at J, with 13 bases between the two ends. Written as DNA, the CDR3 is TGTGCCACCAGTGATTCTAACAGGCTTCGCTCTGGGGCCAACGTCCTGACTTTC. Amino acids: CATSDSNRLRSGANVLTF.

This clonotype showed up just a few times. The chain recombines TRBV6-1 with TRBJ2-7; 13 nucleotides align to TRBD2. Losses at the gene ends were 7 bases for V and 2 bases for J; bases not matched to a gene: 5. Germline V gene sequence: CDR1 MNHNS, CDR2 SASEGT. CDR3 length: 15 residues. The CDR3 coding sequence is TGTGCCAGCAAAGGGACTAGCGGGATCCCCTACGAGCAGTACTTC. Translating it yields CASKGTSGIPYEQYF.

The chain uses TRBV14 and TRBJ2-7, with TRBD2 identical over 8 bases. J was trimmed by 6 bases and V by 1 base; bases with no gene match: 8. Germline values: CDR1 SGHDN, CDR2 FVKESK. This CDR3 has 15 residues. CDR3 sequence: CASSQGLAGVSEQYF. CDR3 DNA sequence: TGTGCCAGCAGCCAAGGGCTAGCGGGTGTCTCCGAGCAGTACTTC.

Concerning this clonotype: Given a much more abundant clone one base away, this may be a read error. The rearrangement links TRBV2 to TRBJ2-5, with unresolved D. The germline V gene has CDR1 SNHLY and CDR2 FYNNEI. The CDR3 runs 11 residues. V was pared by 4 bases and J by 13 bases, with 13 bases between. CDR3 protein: CASSGYNERYF. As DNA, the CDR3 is TGTGCCAGCAGTGGGTACAATGAGCGGTACTTC.

The CDR3 region is CASSLRRWGQPQHF. CDR3 bases: TGTGCCAGCAGTTTAAGGAGGTGGGGTCAGCCCCAGCATTTT. V is TRBV28 and J is TRBJ1-5; D gene unclear. Trimming took 2 bases from V and 6 from J, leaving 11 bases between them. CDR1 and CDR2 (germline): MDHEN, SYDVKM. The CDR3 is 14 amino acids.

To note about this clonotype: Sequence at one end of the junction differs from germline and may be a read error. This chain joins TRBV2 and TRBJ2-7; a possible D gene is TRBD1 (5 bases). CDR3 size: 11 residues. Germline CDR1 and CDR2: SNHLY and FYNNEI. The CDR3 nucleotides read TGTTCCAGCTATTCAGGGTACGAGCAGTACTTC. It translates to CSSYSGYEQYF.

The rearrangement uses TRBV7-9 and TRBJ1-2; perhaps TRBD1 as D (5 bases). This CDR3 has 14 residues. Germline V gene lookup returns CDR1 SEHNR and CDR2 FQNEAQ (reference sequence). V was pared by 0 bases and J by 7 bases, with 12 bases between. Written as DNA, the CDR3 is TGTGCCAGCAGCTTAGCGGGACCCTTAAGTGGCTACACCTTC. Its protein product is CASSLAGPLSGYTF.

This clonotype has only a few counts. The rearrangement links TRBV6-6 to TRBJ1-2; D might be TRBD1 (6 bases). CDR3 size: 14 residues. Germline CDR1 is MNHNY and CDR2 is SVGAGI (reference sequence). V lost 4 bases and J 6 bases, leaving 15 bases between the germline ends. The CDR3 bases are TGTGCCAGCAGTTCCCTCTACAGGGAGGATGGCTACACCTTC. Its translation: CASSSLYREDGYTF.

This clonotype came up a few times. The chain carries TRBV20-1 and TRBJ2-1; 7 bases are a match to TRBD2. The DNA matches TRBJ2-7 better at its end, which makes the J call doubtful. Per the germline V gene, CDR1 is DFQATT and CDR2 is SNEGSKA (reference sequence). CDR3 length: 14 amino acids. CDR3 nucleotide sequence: TGCAGTGCCGCTCCTGGGGGGGGTTACAATGAGCAGTACTTC. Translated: CSAAPGGGYNEQYF.

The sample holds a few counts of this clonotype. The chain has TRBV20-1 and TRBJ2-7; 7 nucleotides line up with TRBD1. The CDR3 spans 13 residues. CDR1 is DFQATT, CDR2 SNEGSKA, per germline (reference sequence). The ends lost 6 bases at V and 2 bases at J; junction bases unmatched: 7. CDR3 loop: CSAQDREPYEQYF. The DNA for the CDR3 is TGCAGTGCACAAGACAGGGAACCCTACGAGCAGTACTTC.